The source of this T cell receptor beta chain is a study of T cell responses to AZD1222 COVID-19 vaccine. V was clipped by 7 bases and J by 3 bases; unmatched bases: 8. Germline V lookup: CDR1 SGHKS, CDR2 YYEKEE (reference sequence). This CDR3 contains 15 residues. The data were produced by immunoSEQ multiplex PCR, yet TCRdb's version contains in-frame clones alone and is incomplete. The sample contains about 190,000 clones, 80% to 90% of which appear only once. This TCR was sampled from an adult in good health. The sequencing here drew on peripheral blood, taken on day 0 of AZD1222 vaccination. The chain has TRBV5-5 and TRBJ1-5, with TRBD1 matching over 9 bases. DNA for the CDR3: TGTGCCAGCGCCGACAGGGGGAGCGTCAATCAGCCCCAGCATTTT. This translates into CASADRGSVNQPQHF.